This TCR beta chain came from a study of naive and memory T cell subsets. V gave up 4 bases and J gave up 0 bases, with 9 bases separating them. The CDR3 is 15 residues long. Germline loops: CDR1 MDHEN, CDR2 SYDVKM. Worth noting for this clonotype: The antigen is not known.

Amplification of ligated cDNA took four PCR rounds with SP2 and nested alpha and beta constant primers. TCRdb analysed the 5' RACE reads with MiXCR anew, one entry per CDR3 protein. This table has roughly 48,000 distinct CDR3 sequences, about 4.5% appearing once. An oligonucleotide containing a UMI was ligated to the 3' end of TCR cDNA. Study conclusions and caveats: Potentially, T cell activation and differentiation skew this RNA-based measurement.

This receptor was obtained from a female donor in good health. This chain uses TRBV28 with TRBJ2-2; maybe TRBD1 (6 bases). Here the CDR3 DNA reads TGTGCCAGCAGTTGGGGGCGAACGAACACCGGGGAGCTGTTTTTT. It is translated as CASSWGRTNTGELFF.